The T cell receptor beta chain described here comes from a study of identical twins. A few counts support this clonotype. As yet, its antigen is unknown. The authors used template switching to add a universal primer site and gave cDNA unique molecular identifiers. TCRdb re-derived calls from the 5' RACE reads in MiXCR, one entry per CDR3 protein. The sample shows hundreds of thousands of distinct CDR3 sequences, approximately 22% of them seen only once. This CDR3 has 15 amino acids. V lost 8 bases to trimming and J lost 0 bases, with 14 bases between them. Per germline, CDR1 ENHRY and CDR2 SYGVKD. Notes on the study in general: There is a chance that invariant MAIT and iNKT cells partially muddied zero-insertion analyses.

Separately, the same data were catalogued under a study of T cells expressing NK-cell markers.

Sequenced input: PBMCs. V and J are TRBV10-3 and TRBJ2-1, with D unclear. The sequence came from a young woman in good health. CDR3: CAILLTASSYNEQFF. DNA of the CDR3: TGTGCCATCCTATTGACGGCCAGCTCCTACAATGAGCAGTTCTTC.